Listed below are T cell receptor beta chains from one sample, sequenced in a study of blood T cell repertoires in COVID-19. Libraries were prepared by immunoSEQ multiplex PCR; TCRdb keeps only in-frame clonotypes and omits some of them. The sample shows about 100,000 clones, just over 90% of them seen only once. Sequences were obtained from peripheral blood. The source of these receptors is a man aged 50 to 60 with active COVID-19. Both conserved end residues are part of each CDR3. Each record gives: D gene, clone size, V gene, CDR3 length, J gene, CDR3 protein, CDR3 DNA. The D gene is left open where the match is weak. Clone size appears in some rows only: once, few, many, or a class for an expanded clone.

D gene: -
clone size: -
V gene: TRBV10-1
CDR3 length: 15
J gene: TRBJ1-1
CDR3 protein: CASSESRQAGTEAFF
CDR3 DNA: TGCGCCAGCAGTGAGTCTAGGCAGGCGGGCACTGAAGCTTTCTTT

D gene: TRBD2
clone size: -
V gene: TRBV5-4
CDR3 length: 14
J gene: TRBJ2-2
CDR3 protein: CASRTSENTGELFF
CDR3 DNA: TGTGCCAGCAGGACTAGCGAGAACACCGGGGAGCTGTTTTTT

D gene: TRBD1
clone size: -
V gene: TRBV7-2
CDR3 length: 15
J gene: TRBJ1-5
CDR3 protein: CASSPDRGLNQPQHF
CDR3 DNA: TGTGCCAGCAGCCCGGACAGGGGGCTTAATCAGCCCCAGCATTTT

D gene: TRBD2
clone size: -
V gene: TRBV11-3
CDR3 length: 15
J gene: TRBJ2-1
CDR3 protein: CASSLDAGVKVEQFF
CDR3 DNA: TGTGCCAGCAGCTTAGATGCGGGAGTAAAAGTTGAGCAGTTCTTC

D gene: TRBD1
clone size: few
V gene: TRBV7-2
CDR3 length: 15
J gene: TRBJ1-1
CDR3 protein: CASSFPGQAAWRAFF
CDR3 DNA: TGTGCCAGCAGCTTCCCGGGACAGGCCGCTTGGAGAGCTTTCTTT

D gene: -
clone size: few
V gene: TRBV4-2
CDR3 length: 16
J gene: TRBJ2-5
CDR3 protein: CASSHPARLKQETQYF
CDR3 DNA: TGTGCCAGCAGCCACCCCGCCCGACTAAAACAAGAGACCCAGTACTTC

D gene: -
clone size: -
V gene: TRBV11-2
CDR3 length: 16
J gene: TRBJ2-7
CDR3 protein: CASSLTVPGTTYEQYF
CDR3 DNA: TGTGCCAGCAGCTTAACGGTTCCGGGGACAACCTACGAGCAGTACTTC

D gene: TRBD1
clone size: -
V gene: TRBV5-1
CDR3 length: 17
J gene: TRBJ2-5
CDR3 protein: CASSLALTGGMRETQYF
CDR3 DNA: TGCGCCAGCAGCTTGGCCCTGACAGGGGGCATGAGAGAGACCCAGTACTTC

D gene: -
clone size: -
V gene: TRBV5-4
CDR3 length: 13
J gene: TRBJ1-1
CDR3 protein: CASSLMANTEAFF
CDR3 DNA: TGTGCCAGCAGCTTGATGGCGAACACTGAAGCTTTCTTT

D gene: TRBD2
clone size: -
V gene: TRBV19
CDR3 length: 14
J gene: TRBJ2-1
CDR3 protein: CASSIGLEFDEQFF
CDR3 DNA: TGTGCCAGTAGTATTGGACTAGAATTTGATGAGCAGTTCTTC